Presented here are 9 T cell receptor beta chains from one specimen sequenced in a study of blood T cell repertoires in COVID-19. Some clones are missing from TCRdb's copy, which holds only in-frame ones; the method was immunoSEQ multiplex PCR. The sample has some 38,000 clones, approximately 81% seen once. What was sequenced was peripheral blood. The source is a man aged 60-69 years in a cohort sampled during active COVID-19.

This sequence joins TRBV7-2 and TRBJ2-5; TRBD2 might be the D (6 bases). This CDR3 spans 14 amino acids. Trimming pared 5 bases from V and 9 bases from J, leaving 19 bases between. Germline V lookup: CDR1 SGHTA, CDR2 FQGNSA. CDR3 in DNA: TGTGCCAGCAGCCGCGGGTTGGGTGGGGAGGCCCAGTACTTC. Translation gives CASSRGLGGEAQYF.

The V call is TRBV6-5, the J call TRBJ2-7; tentative D call: TRBD1 (6 bases). The CDR3 has 12 residues. Germline CDR1 reads MNHEY; CDR2 reads SVGAGI. The ends were cut back, 8 bases at V and 0 bases at J, with 8 bases in the middle. DNA for the CDR3: TGTGCCAGCGACAGGAGCTCCTACGAGCAGTACTTC. This translates into CASDRSSYEQYF.

The chain links TRBV25-1 to TRBJ1-2; D is unclear. CDR1 and CDR2 (germline): MGHDK, SYGVNS. This CDR3 comprises 14 residues. V shed 5 bases and J shed 9 bases, with 19 bases lying between them. The CDR3 sequence is CASSHAGEGDSYTF. The DNA for the CDR3 is TGTGCCAGCAGTCACGCCGGGGAGGGAGATAGCTACACCTTC.

V gene TRBV20-1 combines with J gene TRBJ2-7, with D possibly being TRBD2 (5 bases). V was shortened by 3 bases and J by 5 bases, with 14 bases between the two germline ends. Germline V gives CDR1 DFQATT, CDR2 SNEGSKA (reference sequence). The CDR3 contains 13 residues. The CDR3 region has the DNA TGCAGTGCTAGTAGCCGGGGTTTCGACGAGCAGTACTTC. This translates into CSASSRGFDEQYF.

The rearrangement uses TRBV7-2 and TRBJ2-7, with TRBD2 identical over 9 bases. CDR3 size: 16 residues. V lost 5 bases, J lost 0 bases, and 8 bases stayed unmatched. Germline V lookup: CDR1 SGHTA, CDR2 FQGNSA. In DNA, the CDR3 is TGTGCCAGCAGCCGTATCCCTAGCGGGGCCTCCTACGAGCAGTACTTC. This sequence encodes CASSRIPSGASYEQYF.

The chain links TRBV4-3 to TRBJ1-1, with no clear D. Germline V gives CDR1 LGHNA, CDR2 YSLEER. Trimming removed 0 bases from V and 6 bases from J, with 11 bases in between. This CDR3 has 14 amino acids. The CDR3 DNA sequence: TGCGCCAGCAGCCAAGATCATCTGGCACCTGAAGCTTTCTTT. Its translation is CASSQDHLAPEAFF.

This chain connects TRBV6-5 to TRBJ2-7, with 8 bases fitting TRBD2. The CDR3 loop spans 12 amino acids. Trimming took 8 bases from V and 6 from J; bases not matched to a gene: 6. Germline loops: CDR1 MNHEY, CDR2 SVGAGI. The CDR3, as DNA: TGTGCCAGCCTGAGTGCGGGGGGCGAGCAGTACTTC. Translated, it gives CASLSAGGEQYF.

The chain carries TRBV30 and TRBJ1-1; no definite D call. V dropped 1 base and J dropped 2 bases, with 11 bases sitting between them. Per the germline V gene, CDR1 is GTSNPN and CDR2 is SVGIG (reference sequence). CDR3 length: 14 residues. The CDR3 loop is CAWSAIGLNTEAFF. The CDR3 bases are TGTGCCTGGAGTGCGATCGGGTTAAACACTGAAGCTTTCTTT.

The CDR3 spells CASSPPNSGPYEQYF. The CDR3 DNA reads TGTGCCAGCTCACCACCAAACAGTGGGCCCTACGAGCAGTACTTC. The chain employs TRBV18 and TRBJ2-7; D is unclear. Germline lookup yields CDR1 KGHSH and CDR2 LQKENI. Between the trimmed V and J ends, which lost 0 bases and 2 bases, there was a span of 11 bases. The CDR3 length is 15 residues.